One T cell receptor beta chain is described in this entry. Its antigen is unknown. This entry belongs to a study of blood T cells in healthy people across ages. Study results and caveats: Fewer expanded clones and more diversity marked long-lived versus aged donors.

V was trimmed by 6 bases and J by 5 bases, leaving 13 bases between them. The V gene's germline CDR1 is MDHEN and CDR2 SYDVKM. This CDR3 comprises 13 residues. Sample-barcoded 5' priming and a J-beta primer mix drove a second PCR of 7 to 11 cycles. TCRdb independently ran MiXCR on the 5' RACE reads; one entry per CDR3 protein. The sample holds roughly 900,000 distinct CDR3 sequences, under 35% seen once. This chain uses TRBV28 with TRBJ2-5, with D tentatively TRBD1 or TRBD2 (5 bases each). Sequences were obtained from blood. The receptor was isolated from an elderly woman in good health. The CDR3: CASRGTAVETQYF. CDR3 nucleotides: TGTGCCAGCAGAGGGACCGCCGTTGAGACCCAGTACTTC.